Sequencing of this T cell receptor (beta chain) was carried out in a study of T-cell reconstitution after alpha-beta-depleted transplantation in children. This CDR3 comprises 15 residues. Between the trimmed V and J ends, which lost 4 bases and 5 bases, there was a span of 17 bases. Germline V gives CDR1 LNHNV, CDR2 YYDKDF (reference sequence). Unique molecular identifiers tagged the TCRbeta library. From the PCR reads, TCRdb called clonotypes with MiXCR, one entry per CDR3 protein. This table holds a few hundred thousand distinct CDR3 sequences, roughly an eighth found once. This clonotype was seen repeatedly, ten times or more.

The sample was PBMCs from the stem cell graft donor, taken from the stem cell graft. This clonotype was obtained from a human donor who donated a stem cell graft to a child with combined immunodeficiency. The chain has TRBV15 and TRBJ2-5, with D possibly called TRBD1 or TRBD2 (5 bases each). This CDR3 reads CATSNPPGAHETQYF. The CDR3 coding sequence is TGTGCCACCAGCAATCCGCCCGGGGCTCATGAGACCCAGTACTTC.